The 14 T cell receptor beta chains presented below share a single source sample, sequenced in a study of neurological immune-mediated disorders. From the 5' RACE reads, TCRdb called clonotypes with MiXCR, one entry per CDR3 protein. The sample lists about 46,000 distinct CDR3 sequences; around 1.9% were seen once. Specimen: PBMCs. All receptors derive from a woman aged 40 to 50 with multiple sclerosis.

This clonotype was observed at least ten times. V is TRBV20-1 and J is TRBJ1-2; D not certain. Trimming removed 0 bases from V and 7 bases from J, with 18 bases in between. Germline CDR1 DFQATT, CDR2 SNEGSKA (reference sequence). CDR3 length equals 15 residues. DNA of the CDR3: TGCAGTGCTAGAGATAGGTTCGGGGAATCCGGTGGCTACACCTTC. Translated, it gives CSARDRFGESGGYTF.

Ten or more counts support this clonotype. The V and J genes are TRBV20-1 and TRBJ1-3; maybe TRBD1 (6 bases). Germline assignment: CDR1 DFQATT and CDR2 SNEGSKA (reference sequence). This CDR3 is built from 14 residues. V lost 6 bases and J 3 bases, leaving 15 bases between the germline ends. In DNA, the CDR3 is TGCAGTGCCCGGCGAGGGGGGCTTGGAAACACCATATATTTT. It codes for CSARRGGLGNTIYF.

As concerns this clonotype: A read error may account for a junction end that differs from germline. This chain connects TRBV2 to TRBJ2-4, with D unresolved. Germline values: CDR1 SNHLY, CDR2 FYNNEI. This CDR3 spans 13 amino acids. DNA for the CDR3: TGTTCCAGCACCACTACTGGGGTCAAATTCCCCCACTTC. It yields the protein CSSTTTGVKFPHF.

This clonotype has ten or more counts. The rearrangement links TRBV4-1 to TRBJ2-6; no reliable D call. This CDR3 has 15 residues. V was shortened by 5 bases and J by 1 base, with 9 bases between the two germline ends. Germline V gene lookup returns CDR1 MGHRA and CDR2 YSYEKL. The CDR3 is CASSFLGSGANVLTF. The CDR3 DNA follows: TGCGCCAGCAGCTTTCTTGGATCTGGGGCCAACGTCCTGACTTTC.

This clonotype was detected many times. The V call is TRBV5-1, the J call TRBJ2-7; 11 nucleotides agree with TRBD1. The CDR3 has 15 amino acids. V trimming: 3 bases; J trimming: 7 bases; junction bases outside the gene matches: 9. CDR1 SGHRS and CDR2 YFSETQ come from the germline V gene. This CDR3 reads CASSSEGTGGLEQYF. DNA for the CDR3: TGCGCCAGCAGCTCCGAGGGGACAGGGGGACTGGAGCAGTACTTC.

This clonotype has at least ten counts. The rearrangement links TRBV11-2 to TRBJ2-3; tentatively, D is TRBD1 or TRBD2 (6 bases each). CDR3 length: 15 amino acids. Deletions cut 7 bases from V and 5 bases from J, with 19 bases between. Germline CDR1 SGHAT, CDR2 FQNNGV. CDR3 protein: CASTDRGPRGDTQYF. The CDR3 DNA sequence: TGTGCCAGCACCGATCGGGGGCCCCGTGGAGATACGCAGTATTTT.

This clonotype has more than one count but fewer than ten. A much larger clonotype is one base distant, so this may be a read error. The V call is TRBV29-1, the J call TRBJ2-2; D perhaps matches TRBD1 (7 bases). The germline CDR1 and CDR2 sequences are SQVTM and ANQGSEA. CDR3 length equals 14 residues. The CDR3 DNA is TGCAGCGTTGAAAGGCAGGGGGGCACCGGGGCGCTGTTTTTT. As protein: CSVERQGGTGALFF.

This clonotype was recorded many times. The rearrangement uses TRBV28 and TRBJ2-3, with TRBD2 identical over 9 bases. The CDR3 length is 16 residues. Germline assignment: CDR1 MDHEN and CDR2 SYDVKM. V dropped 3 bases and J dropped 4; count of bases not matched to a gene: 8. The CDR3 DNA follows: TGTGCCAGCAGTTTCCTACTAGCGGGCTCTTCAGATACGCAGTATTTT. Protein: CASSFLLAGSSDTQYF.

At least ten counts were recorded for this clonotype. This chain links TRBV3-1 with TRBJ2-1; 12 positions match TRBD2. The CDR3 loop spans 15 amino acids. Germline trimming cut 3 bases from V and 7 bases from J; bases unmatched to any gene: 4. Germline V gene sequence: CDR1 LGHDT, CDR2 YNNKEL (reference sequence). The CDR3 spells CASSHPGLAGNEQFF. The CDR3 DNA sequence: TGTGCCAGCAGCCACCCCGGACTAGCGGGGAATGAGCAGTTCTTC.

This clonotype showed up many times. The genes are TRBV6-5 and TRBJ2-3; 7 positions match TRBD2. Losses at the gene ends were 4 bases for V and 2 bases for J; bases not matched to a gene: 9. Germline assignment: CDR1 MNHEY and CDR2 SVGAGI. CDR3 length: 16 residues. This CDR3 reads CASSSQVAGNTDTQYF. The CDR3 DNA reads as TGTGCCAGCAGTTCCCAGGTAGCGGGTAACACAGATACGCAGTATTTT.

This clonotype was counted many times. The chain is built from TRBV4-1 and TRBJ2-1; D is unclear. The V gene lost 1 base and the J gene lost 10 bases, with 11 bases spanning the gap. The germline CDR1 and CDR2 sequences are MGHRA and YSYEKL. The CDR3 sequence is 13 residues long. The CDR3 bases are TGCGCCAGCAGCCAAGTGGGTTGGGGAGAGCAGTTCTTC. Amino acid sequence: CASSQVGWGEQFF.

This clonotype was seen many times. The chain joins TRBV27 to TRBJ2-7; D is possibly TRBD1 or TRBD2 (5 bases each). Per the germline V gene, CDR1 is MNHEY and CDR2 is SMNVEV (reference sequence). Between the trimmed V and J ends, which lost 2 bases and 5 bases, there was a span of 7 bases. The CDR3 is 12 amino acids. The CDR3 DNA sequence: TGTGCCAGCAGTTTAGGGGGTCACGAGCAGTACTTC. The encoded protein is CASSLGGHEQYF.

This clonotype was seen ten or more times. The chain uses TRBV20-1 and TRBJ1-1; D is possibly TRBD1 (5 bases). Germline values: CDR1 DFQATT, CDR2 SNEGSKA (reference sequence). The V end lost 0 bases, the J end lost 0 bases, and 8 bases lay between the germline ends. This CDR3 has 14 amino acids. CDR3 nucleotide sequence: TGCAGTGCTAGAGACAACAGGTTGAACACTGAAGCTTTCTTT. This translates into CSARDNRLNTEAFF.

The CDR3 DNA follows: TGTGCAAGTCGCTTCCACGATGGTCCAGGGACCAGGGGCTATGGCTACACCTTC. Protein: CASRFHDGPGTRGYGYTF. The V and J genes are TRBV12-2 and TRBJ1-2; the listed D gene, TRBD1, was not tested against the DNA. TRBV12-2 is tagged as a pseudogene. CDR3 length: 18 amino acids.